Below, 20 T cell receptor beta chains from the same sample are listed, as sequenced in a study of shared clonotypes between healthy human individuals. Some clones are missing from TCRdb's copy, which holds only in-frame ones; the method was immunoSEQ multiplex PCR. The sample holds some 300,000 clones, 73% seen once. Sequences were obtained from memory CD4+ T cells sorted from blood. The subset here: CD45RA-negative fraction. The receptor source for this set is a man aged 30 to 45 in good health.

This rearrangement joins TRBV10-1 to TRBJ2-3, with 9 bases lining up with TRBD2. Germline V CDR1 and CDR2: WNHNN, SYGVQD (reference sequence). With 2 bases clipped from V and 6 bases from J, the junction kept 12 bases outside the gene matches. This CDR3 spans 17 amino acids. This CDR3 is CASSERATAGGKDTQYF. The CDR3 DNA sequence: TGCGCCAGCAGTGAGAGGGCAACGGCGGGAGGGAAGGATACGCAGTATTTT.

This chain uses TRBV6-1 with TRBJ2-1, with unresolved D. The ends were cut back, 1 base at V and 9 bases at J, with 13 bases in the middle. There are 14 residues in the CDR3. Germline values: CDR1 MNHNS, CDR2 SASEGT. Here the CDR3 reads CASSEVLGGGEQFF. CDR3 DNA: TGTGCCAGCAGTGAAGTATTGGGCGGTGGTGAGCAGTTCTTC.

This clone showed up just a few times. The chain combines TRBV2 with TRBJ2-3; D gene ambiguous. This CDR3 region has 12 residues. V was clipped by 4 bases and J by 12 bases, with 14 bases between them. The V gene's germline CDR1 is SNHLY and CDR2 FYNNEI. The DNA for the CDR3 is TGTGCCAGCAGTGCGAACGTGCCCTTCCAGTATTTT. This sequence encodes CASSANVPFQYF.

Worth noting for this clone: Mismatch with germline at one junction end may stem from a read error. As DNA, the CDR3 is TGTGCCAGCAGCCCCGGACCTAGCGGGAGCCCCTCCTTC. It specifies CASSPGPSGSPSF. The chain has TRBV5-4 and TRBJ2-7, with TRBD2 matching over 10 bases. Germline V gene sequence: CDR1 SGHNT, CDR2 YYREEE (reference sequence). CDR3 size: 13 residues.

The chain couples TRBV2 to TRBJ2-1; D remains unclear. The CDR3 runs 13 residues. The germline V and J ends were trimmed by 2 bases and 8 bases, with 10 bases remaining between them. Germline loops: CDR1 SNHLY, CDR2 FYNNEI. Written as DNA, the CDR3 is TGTGCCAGCAGTGAAATAAGAGTCGATGAGCAGTTCTTC. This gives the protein CASSEIRVDEQFF.

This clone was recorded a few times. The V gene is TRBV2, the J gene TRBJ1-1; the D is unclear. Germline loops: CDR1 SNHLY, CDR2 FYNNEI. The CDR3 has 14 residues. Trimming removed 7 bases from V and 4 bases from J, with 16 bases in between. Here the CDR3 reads CASTTPGESTEAFF. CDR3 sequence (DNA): TGTGCCAGCACCACCCCCGGAGAGTCCACTGAAGCTTTCTTT.

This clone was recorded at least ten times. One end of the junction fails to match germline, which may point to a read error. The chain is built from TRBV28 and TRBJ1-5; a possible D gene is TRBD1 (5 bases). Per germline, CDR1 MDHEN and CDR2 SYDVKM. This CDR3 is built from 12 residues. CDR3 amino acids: CTSRGGNQPQHF. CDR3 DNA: TGCACCTCAAGGGGAGGCAATCAGCCCCAGCATTTT.

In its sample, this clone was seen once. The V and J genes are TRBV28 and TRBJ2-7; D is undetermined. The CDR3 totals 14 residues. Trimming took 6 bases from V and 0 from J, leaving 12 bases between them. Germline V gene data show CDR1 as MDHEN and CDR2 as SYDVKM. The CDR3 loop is CASRSDLTSYEQYF. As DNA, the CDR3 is TGTGCCAGCAGATCGGACCTTACCTCCTACGAGCAGTACTTC.

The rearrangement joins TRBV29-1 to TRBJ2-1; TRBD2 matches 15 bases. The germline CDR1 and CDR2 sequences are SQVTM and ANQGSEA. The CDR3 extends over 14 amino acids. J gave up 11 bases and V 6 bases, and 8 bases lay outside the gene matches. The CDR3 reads CSVPGTSGRNQQFF. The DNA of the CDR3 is TGCAGCGTACCCGGGACTAGCGGGAGGAATCAGCAGTTCTTC.

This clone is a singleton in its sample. The CDR3 sequence: CASSENGWYEQYF. The CDR3 DNA follows: TGCGCCAGCAGTGAGAACGGCTGGTACGAGCAGTACTTC. This rearrangement joins TRBV10-2 to TRBJ2-7; D is unclear. Germline CDR1 reads WSHSY; CDR2 reads SAAADI. Trimming cost V 2 bases and J 4 bases, with 9 bases left between them. This CDR3 has 13 residues.

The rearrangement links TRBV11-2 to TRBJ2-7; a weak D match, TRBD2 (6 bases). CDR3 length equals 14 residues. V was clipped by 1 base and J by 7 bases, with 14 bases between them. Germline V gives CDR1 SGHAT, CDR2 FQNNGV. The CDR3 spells CASSLAPGVREQYF. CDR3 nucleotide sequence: TGTGCCAGCAGCTTAGCTCCGGGAGTGCGGGAGCAGTACTTC.

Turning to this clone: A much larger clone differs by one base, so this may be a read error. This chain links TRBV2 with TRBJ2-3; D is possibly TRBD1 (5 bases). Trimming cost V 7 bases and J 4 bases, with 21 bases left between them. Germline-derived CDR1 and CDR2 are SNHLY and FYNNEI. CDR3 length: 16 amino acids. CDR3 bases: TGTGCCAGCAATGGTGGGCTAGGGGCCATCTCAGATACGCAGTATTTT. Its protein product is CASNGGLGAISDTQYF. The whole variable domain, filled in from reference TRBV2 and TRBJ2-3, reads EPEVTQTPSHQVTQMGQEVILRCVPISNHLYFYWYRQILGQKVEFLVSFYNNEISEKSEIFDDQFSVERPDGSNFTLKIRSTKLEDSAMYFCASNGGLGAISDTQYFGPGTRLTVL.

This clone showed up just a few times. The CDR3 loop is CASRRQGVNQETQYF. CDR3 coding DNA: TGTGCCAGTAGAAGACAGGGGGTTAACCAAGAGACCCAGTACTTC. V is TRBV19 and J is TRBJ2-5, with 9 bases that match TRBD1. V lost 6 bases, J lost 0 bases, and 5 bases stayed unmatched. The CDR3 is made up of 15 amino acids. CDR1 is LNHDA and CDR2 is SQIVND in the germline V gene (reference sequence).

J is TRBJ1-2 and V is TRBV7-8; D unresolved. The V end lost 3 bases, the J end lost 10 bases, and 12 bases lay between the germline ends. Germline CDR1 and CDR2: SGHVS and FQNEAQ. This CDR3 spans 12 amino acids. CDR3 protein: CASSFYLLDYTF. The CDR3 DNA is TGTGCCAGCAGCTTCTATTTATTGGACTACACCTTC. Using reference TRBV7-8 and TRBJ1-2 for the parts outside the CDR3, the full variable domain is GAGVSQSPRYKVAKRGQDVALRCDPISGHVSLFWYQQALGQGPEFLTYFQNEAQLDKSGLPSDRFFAERPEGSVSTLKIQRTQQEDSAVYLCASSFYLLDYTFGSGTRLTVV.

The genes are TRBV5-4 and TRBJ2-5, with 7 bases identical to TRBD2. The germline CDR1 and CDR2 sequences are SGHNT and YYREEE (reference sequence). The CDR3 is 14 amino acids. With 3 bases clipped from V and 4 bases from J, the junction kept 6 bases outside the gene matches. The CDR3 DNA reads TGTGCCAGCAGCTCCGGGACTATCGCAGAGACCCAGTACTTC. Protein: CASSSGTIAETQYF.

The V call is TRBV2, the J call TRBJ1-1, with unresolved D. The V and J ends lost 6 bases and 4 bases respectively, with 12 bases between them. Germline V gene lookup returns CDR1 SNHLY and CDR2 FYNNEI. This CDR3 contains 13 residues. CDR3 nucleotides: TGTGCCAGCAGGAGCAGCCTGGGCACTGAAGCTTTCTTT. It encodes CASRSSLGTEAFF.

CDR3 coding DNA: TGCGCCAGCACGGGACTAGAAGGATGGGGGGAAGAGACCCAGTACTTC. It translates to CASTGLEGWGEETQYF. This chain links TRBV10-2 with TRBJ2-5, with 8 bases identical to TRBD2. With V trimmed by 7 bases and J by 3 bases, 13 bases remained unmatched. From germline, CDR1 is WSHSY and CDR2 SAAADI. The CDR3 totals 16 residues.

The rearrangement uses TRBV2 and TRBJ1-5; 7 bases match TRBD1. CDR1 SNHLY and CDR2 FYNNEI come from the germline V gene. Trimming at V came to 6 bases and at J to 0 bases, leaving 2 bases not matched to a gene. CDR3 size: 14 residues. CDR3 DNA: TGTGCCAGCAGGTGGGACAGTAGCAATCAGCCCCAGCATTTT. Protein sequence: CASRWDSSNQPQHF.

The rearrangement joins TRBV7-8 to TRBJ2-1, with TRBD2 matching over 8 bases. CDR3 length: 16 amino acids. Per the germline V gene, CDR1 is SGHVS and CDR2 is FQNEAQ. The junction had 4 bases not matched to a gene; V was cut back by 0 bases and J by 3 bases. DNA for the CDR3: TGTGCCAGCAGCTTAGCTTCGGCGGGGGGCTACAATGAGCAGTTCTTC. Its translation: CASSLASAGGYNEQFF.

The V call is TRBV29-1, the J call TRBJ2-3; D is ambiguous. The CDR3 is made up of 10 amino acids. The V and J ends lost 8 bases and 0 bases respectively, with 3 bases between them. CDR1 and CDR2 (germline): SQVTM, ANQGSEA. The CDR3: CSTSTDTQYF. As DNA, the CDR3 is TGCAGCACAAGCACAGATACGCAGTATTTT.